In its sample, the clone carrying this T cell receptor (beta chain) was seen many times. The antigen is unknown. This sample is drawn from a study of T cells in Graves' hyperthyroidism and ophthalmopathy. TCR beta CDR3 sequences were amplified from RNA transcripts. HTBI primers were used for first-round RT-PCR of the TCR CDR3. Using its own MiXCR run on the multiplex PCR reads, TCRdb lists one record per CDR3 protein. The sample contains about 720,000 distinct CDR3 sequences, about 17% of which appear only once. Study-wide points: Among thyroid clonotypes expanded above 0.001, most also appeared in blood. In validation, the model predicted ophthalmopathy. These predictions came a median approximately 6.5 months before onset.

This TCR came from a woman aged 45-60 years with Graves' hyperthyroidism that later progressed to Graves' ophthalmopathy. The sequencing sample was made of blood.

The CDR3 loop reads CSARDLGELFF. The DNA of the CDR3 is TGCAGTGCTAGAGATCTGGGAGAGCTGTTTTTT. The chain combines TRBV20-1 with TRBJ2-2; D gene uncertain. V was trimmed by 0 bases and J by 11 bases, leaving 7 bases between them. This CDR3 is built from 11 residues. The germline gives CDR1 DFQATT, CDR2 SNEGSKA (reference sequence).